This T cell receptor beta chain was observed in a study of cytomegalovirus exposure and HLA in healthy donors. Study-wide results and caveats: Presence/absence results assume similar sequencing depth per donor, which may not hold. It emerged from a later analysis that several of the most significant clusters appeared to be linked to common viral pathogens. Per a later analysis, about 18,000 TCR beta sequences showed association with HLA alleles at 0.05 false discovery rate. Rarity held for most TCR sequences, but there were some public TCRs that occurred in many donors.

Remarks on this clone: Its target is unknown.

Germline CDR1 SGHNT, CDR2 YYREEE (reference sequence). J gave up 5 bases and V 2 bases, and 5 bases lay outside the gene matches. CDR3 length equals 15 residues. Primers included in the PCR were 60 Vbeta and 13 Jbeta primers. Method: immunoSEQ multiplex PCR; TCRdb's copy keeps in-frame clones and lacks some. The table includes 210,000 or so clones, around four fifths detected once. V and J are TRBV5-4 and TRBJ2-3; 10 bases align to TRBD2. The clonotype originates from a woman between 50 and 59 years old in good health and CMV-seropositive. Sequenced sample: PBMCs. CDR3 region: CASSLSGGAGDTQYF. CDR3 coding DNA: TGTGCCAGCAGCTTAAGCGGGGGGGCGGGAGATACGCAGTATTTT.